What follows is one T cell receptor (beta chain) and its context. Its antigen remains unidentified. The data derive from a study of T cells in Graves' hyperthyroidism and ophthalmopathy. Graves' hyperthyroidism was deemed stable absent ophthalmopathy progression within 18 months. With a duration under 2 months, the hyperthyroidism was newly diagnosed in patients aged 18 to 65. Study observations and caveats: Among clonotypes expanded in thyroid above 0.001, most were also found in blood.

The V gene's germline CDR1 is SGDLS and CDR2 YYNGEE. V lost 3 bases to trimming and J lost 7 bases, with 10 bases between them. The CDR3 totals 13 residues. Template material for amplifying TCR beta CDR3 regions consisted of RNA transcripts. HTBI primers were employed in a first-round RT-PCR of the TCR CDR3. Using its own MiXCR run on the multiplex PCR reads, TCRdb lists one record per CDR3 protein. The sample has over 700,000 distinct CDR3 sequences, roughly 37% seen once; the top ten hold 7.5% to 9.5%. The V gene is TRBV9, the J gene TRBJ2-2; D is ambiguous. Sequenced input: blood. The source is a man aged 18 to 35 with Graves' hyperthyroidism. This CDR3 reads CASSGSSRGELFF. The CDR3, as DNA: TGTGCCAGCAGCGGGTCTAGTCGCGGGGAGCTGTTTTTT.